One sample yielded the 13 T cell receptor beta chains listed below, sequenced in a study of cytomegalovirus exposure and HLA in healthy donors. The PCR had 60 Vbeta and 13 Jbeta primers. Profiling relied on immunoSEQ multiplex PCR, and the TCRdb table lists in-frame clones only, not all of them. The sample includes tens of thousands of clones. The sequenced material came from PBMCs. The receptors were gathered from a woman aged 40 to 50 in good health and CMV-seropositive.

This chain joins TRBV19 and TRBJ1-6; D is possibly TRBD1 (6 bases). The germline V gene has CDR1 LNHDA and CDR2 SQIVND (reference sequence). The ends were cut back, 8 bases at V and 4 bases at J, with 9 bases in the middle. CDR3 length: 13 amino acids. Written as DNA, the CDR3 is TGTGCCAGTCAGGGGAAGTATAATTCACCCCTCCACTTT. Its translation: CASQGKYNSPLHF.

The V call is TRBV6-1, the J call TRBJ1-2; 8 bases fit TRBD1. Germline V gene data show CDR1 as MNHNS and CDR2 as SASEGT. The CDR3 totals 17 residues. Trimming cost V 2 bases and J 4 bases; bases outside gene matches: 12. The CDR3 region is CASSEKLTGGHLYGYTF. The DNA for the CDR3 is TGTGCCAGCAGTGAAAAGCTTACAGGGGGACACCTCTATGGCTACACCTTC.

The chain employs TRBV2 and TRBJ1-3, with a tentative D call TRBD1 (6 bases). Germline V gene lookup returns CDR1 SNHLY and CDR2 FYNNEI. This CDR3 is built from 15 residues. V shed 6 bases and J shed 4 bases, with 16 bases lying between them. This CDR3 is CASSQQGPRGNTIYF. The CDR3 nucleotides read TGTGCCAGCAGCCAACAGGGCCCACGAGGAAACACCATATATTTT.

The V gene is TRBV4-3, the J gene TRBJ2-3; 12 positions match TRBD2. CDR1 and CDR2 (germline): LGHNA, YSLEER. V shed 2 bases and J 5 bases; nucleotides not matched to a gene: 11. The length of the CDR3 is 18 residues. CDR3 DNA: TGCGCCAGCAGCCAAAGCCCCCCACTAGCGGGGGGTGGAGATACGCAGTATTTT. Its protein product is CASSQSPPLAGGGDTQYF.

The rearrangement links TRBV25-1 to TRBJ1-4; tentative D call: TRBD1 (5 bases). Germline V CDR1 and CDR2: MGHDK, SYGVNS. V was pared by 3 bases and J by 1 base, with 9 bases between. The CDR3 consists of 15 residues. CDR3 sequence (DNA): TGTGCCAGCAGTGATTACGGGGGAACTAATGAAAAACTGTTTTTT. It specifies CASSDYGGTNEKLFF.

V and J are TRBV4-2 and TRBJ2-1, with 9 bases lining up with TRBD2. Germline V gene data show CDR1 as LGHNA and CDR2 as YNFKEQ. This CDR3 has 15 amino acids. Trimming cost V 5 bases and J 7 bases; bases outside gene matches: 9. CDR3 DNA sequence: TGTGCCAGCAGCTCGCGGGGGGGCCGAGCGAATGAGCAGTTCTTC. Translation: CASSSRGGRANEQFF.

V usage is TRBV14 and J usage is TRBJ2-2; no clear D gene. The CDR3 sequence is 13 residues long. Germline loops: CDR1 SGHDN, CDR2 FVKESK. The V gene lost 2 bases and the J gene lost 7 bases, with 8 bases spanning the gap. The CDR3 coding sequence is TGTGCCAGCAGCCAACTTAGAGGCGGGGAGCTGTTTTTT. It specifies CASSQLRGGELFF.

The J gene is TRBJ2-5, the V gene TRBV19; 11 bases match TRBD1. The germline CDR1 and CDR2 sequences are LNHDA and SQIVND (reference sequence). Trimming at V came to 3 bases and at J to 1 base, leaving 1 base not matched to a gene. The length of the CDR3 is 15 residues. The CDR3 DNA reads as TGTGCCAGTAGTATTGGGACAGGGGGCCAAGAGACCCAGTACTTC. Amino acids: CASSIGTGGQETQYF.

The CDR3 spells CASATLQGFSDEQYF. In nucleotides, the CDR3 is TGTGCCAGCGCAACTTTACAGGGGTTTAGTGACGAGCAGTACTTC. This sequence joins TRBV18 and TRBJ2-7; TRBD1 matches at 7 bases. The germline CDR1 and CDR2 sequences are KGHSH and LQKENI. V shed 8 bases, J shed 5 bases, and the junction held 15 bases outside the gene matches. CDR3 length equals 15 residues. The entire variable domain, with the rest obtained from reference TRBV18 and TRBJ2-7, is as follows: NAGVMQNPRHLVRRRGQEARLRCSPMKGHSHVYWYRQLPEEGLKFMVYLQKENIIDESGMPKERFSAEFPKEGPSILRIQQVVRGDSAAYFCASATLQGFSDEQYFGPGTRLTVT.

As DNA, the CDR3 is TGCAGCGTTGATCGGGACAGTTCCTACGAGCAGTACTTC. This codes for CSVDRDSSYEQYF. The chain carries TRBV29-1 and TRBJ2-5; 7 nucleotides match TRBD1. Gene TRBJ2-7 matches the end of the DNA better, so the J call may be wrong. This CDR3 contains 13 residues. CDR1 and CDR2 from the germline V gene are SQVTM and ANQGSEA.

The chain couples TRBV5-1 to TRBJ1-1, with a tentative D call TRBD1 (5 bases). CDR1 and CDR2 from the germline V gene are SGHRS and YFSETQ. This CDR3 comprises 13 residues. V was cut by 1 base and J by 4 bases, with 8 bases left in between. CDR3 sequence: CASSLYRPTEAFF. The DNA for the CDR3 is TGCGCCAGCAGCTTGTACAGGCCCACTGAAGCTTTCTTT.

The chain links TRBV28 to TRBJ1-5; possible D gene TRBD1, 6 bases. The CDR3 consists of 16 residues. Germline V gene data show CDR1 as MDHEN and CDR2 as SYDVKM. V dropped 5 bases and J dropped 0 bases, with 14 bases sitting between them. The CDR3 sequence: CASSLTGQYSNQPQHF. CDR3 in DNA: TGTGCCAGCAGTCTGACAGGACAGTATAGCAATCAGCCCCAGCATTTT. Drawing the rest from reference TRBV28 and TRBJ1-5, the complete variable domain is DVKVTQSSRYLVKRTGEKVFLECVQDMDHENMFWYRQDPGLGLRLIYFSYDVKMKEKGDIPEGYSVSREKKERFSLILESASTNQTSMYLCASSLTGQYSNQPQHFGDGTRLSIL.

The chain recombines TRBV9 with TRBJ2-5, with 7 bases that match TRBD2. Germline CDR1 and CDR2: SGDLS and YYNGEE. CDR3 length: 16 amino acids. V shed 0 bases, J shed 1 base, and the junction held 6 bases outside the gene matches. CDR3 protein: CASSVGGGDFQETQYF. The CDR3 nucleotides are TGTGCCAGCAGCGTAGGTGGGGGGGACTTCCAAGAGACCCAGTACTTC.